This T cell receptor beta chain is drawn from a study of cytomegalovirus exposure and HLA in healthy donors. Generated by immunoSEQ multiplex PCR, the TCRdb table keeps only in-frame clones and is missing some. This sample carries roughly 120,000 clones, more than 70% of them seen once, and the ten largest clones take around 2%. The receptor comes from a woman younger than 30 in good health and CMV-seronegative. Material for sequencing was PBMCs.

The CDR3 coding sequence is TGTGCCAGCAGTTTATCGGTCGGGAGCTCCTACAATGAGCAGTTCTTC. Its translation: CASSLSVGSSYNEQFF. The chain recombines TRBV27 with TRBJ2-1; weak D call: TRBD2 (6 bases). Germline V CDR1 and CDR2: MNHEY, SMNVEV (reference sequence). The CDR3 runs 16 residues. Trimming took off 0 bases at V and 0 bases at J, with 9 bases between the two ends.